This entry lists 26 T cell receptor beta chains sequenced from one sample in a study of OX40 agonist ivuxolimab in advanced cancers. Generated by immunoSEQ multiplex PCR, the TCRdb table keeps only in-frame clones and is missing some. The data contain more than 80,000 clones, over 75% of them singletons. The specimen was CD4+ or CD8+ T cells sorted from blood, collected in a trial of the OX40 agonist ivuxolimab. These receptors all come from an adult with an advanced solid tumor such as melanoma, head and neck, liver or kidney cancer.

The chain couples TRBV11-2 to TRBJ1-2; TRBD1 might be the D (6 bases). The germline V gene has CDR1 SGHAT and CDR2 FQNNGV. This CDR3 spans 15 amino acids. The ends were cut back, 1 base at V and 2 bases at J, with 11 bases in the middle. The CDR3 region has the DNA TGTGCCAGCAGCTTAGTCAGGGGCGCAAACTATGGCTACACCTTC. Translated: CASSLVRGANYGYTF.

V usage is TRBV7-4 and J usage is TRBJ1-5; D is unclear. The CDR3 loop spans 15 amino acids. CDR1 and CDR2 (germline): SGHVT, SQSDAQ. V gave up 6 bases and J gave up 0 bases, with 12 bases separating them. CDR3 amino acids: CASREQYHSNQPQHF. The CDR3 DNA reads as TGTGCCAGCAGGGAACAGTACCATAGCAATCAGCCCCAGCATTTT. The full variable domain, in which reference TRBV7-4 and TRBJ1-5 provide the parts outside the CDR3, is GAGVSQSPRYKVAKRGRDVALRCDSISGHVTLYWYRQTLGQGSEVLTYSQSDAQRDKSGRPSGRFSAERPERSVSTLKIQRTEQGDSAVYLCASREQYHSNQPQHFGDGTRLSIL.

The chain has TRBV27 and TRBJ2-1; 7 nucleotides agree with TRBD1. The V segment lost 5 bases and the J segment 4 bases; nucleotides outside the gene matches: 8. The V gene's germline CDR1 is MNHEY and CDR2 SMNVEV (reference sequence). The CDR3 spans 15 residues. DNA for the CDR3: TGTGCCAGCAGTCGTCCCGGGACAGCATACAATGAGCAGTTCTTC. It yields the protein CASSRPGTAYNEQFF.

The rearrangement joins TRBV2 to TRBJ1-1; 7 nucleotides match TRBD1. Per the germline V gene, CDR1 is SNHLY and CDR2 is FYNNEI. The junction had 4 bases not matched to a gene; V was cut back by 2 bases and J by 1 base. CDR3 size: 15 residues. CDR3 loop: CASSELEGANTEAFF. The CDR3 DNA reads as TGTGCCAGCAGTGAACTTGAGGGGGCGAACACTGAAGCTTTCTTT.

V is TRBV29-1 and J is TRBJ2-7; the match to TRBD1 covers 7 bases. Germline V lookup: CDR1 SQVTM, CDR2 ANQGSEA. The CDR3 sequence is 13 residues long. V dropped 6 bases and J dropped 1; count of bases not matched to a gene: 6. This chain's CDR3 is CSVEGAPSYEQYF. In nucleotides, the CDR3 is TGCAGCGTCGAGGGGGCTCCGTCCTACGAGCAGTACTTC.

As regards this clone: One end of the junction is discordant with germline, which a read error may explain. This chain connects TRBV7-7 to TRBJ2-1; 7 bases agree with TRBD2. CDR1 is SSHAT, CDR2 FNYEAQ, per germline (reference sequence). The CDR3 spans 15 residues. Written as DNA, the CDR3 is TGTGCTAGCAGCCCTAGCGGTATGACGGGAAATGAGCAGTTCTTC. It codes for CASSPSGMTGNEQFF.

This clone was seen a few times. This chain links TRBV7-9 with TRBJ1-1, with unresolved D. Trimming shortened V by 2 bases and J by 6 bases, and 13 bases separated the two germline ends. Per germline, CDR1 SEHNR and CDR2 FQNEAQ (reference sequence). This CDR3 is 14 amino acids long. CDR3 sequence (DNA): TGTGCCAGCAGCTTATCCCTCGGAGTTCCTGAAGCTTTCTTT. Translated, it gives CASSLSLGVPEAFF.

This clone was found once. The chain links TRBV5-1 to TRBJ1-5; tentative D call: TRBD1 (6 bases). V lost 1 base, J lost 3 bases, and 11 bases lay in between. From germline, CDR1 is SGHRS and CDR2 YFSETQ. The CDR3 spans 15 residues. DNA of the CDR3: TGCGCCAGCAGCTTGTGGTCAGGGGACAATCAGCCCCAGCATTTT. This encodes CASSLWSGDNQPQHF.

The chain has TRBV2 and TRBJ2-7; a weak D match, TRBD1 (6 bases). Trimming took 6 bases from V and 6 from J, leaving 15 bases between them. The germline CDR1 and CDR2 sequences are SNHLY and FYNNEI. The CDR3 contains 13 residues. The CDR3 coding sequence is TGTGCCAGCAGGACAGGACCCCCCAGCGAGCAGTACTTC. Amino acid sequence: CASRTGPPSEQYF.

Comment on this clone: The same CDR3 arises from other DNA sequences in this sample as well. The chain is built from TRBV6-5 and TRBJ2-7; 13 positions agree with TRBD2. After removal of 5 bases from V and 2 bases from J, the junction contained 3 bases not matched to a gene. This CDR3 is built from 15 residues. Germline CDR1 and CDR2: MNHEY and SVGAGI. The DNA of the CDR3 is TGTGCCAGCAGTCGGACTAGCGGGGGCCCCTACGAGCAGTACTTC. Protein product: CASSRTSGGPYEQYF.

V gene TRBV29-1 combines with J gene TRBJ1-1; 12 positions match TRBD1. Germline V CDR1 and CDR2: SQVTM, ANQGSEA. This CDR3 comprises 14 residues. V gave up 6 bases and J gave up 5 bases; unmatched junction bases: 7. The DNA for the CDR3 is TGCAGCGTCCGGGACAGGGGGCGATGGACTGAAGCTTTCTTT. Translated: CSVRDRGRWTEAFF.

The chain uses TRBV29-1 and TRBJ2-6; a weak D match, TRBD1 (5 bases). V shed 6 bases and J shed 0 bases, with 9 bases lying between them. The length of the CDR3 is 14 residues. Germline-derived CDR1 and CDR2 are SQVTM and ANQGSEA. CDR3 loop: CSVPTASGANVLTF. CDR3 sequence (DNA): TGCAGCGTACCGACAGCCTCTGGGGCCAACGTCCTGACTTTC. The full variable domain, rest sourced from reference TRBV29-1 and TRBJ2-6, is SAVISQKPSRDICQRGTSLTIQCQVDSQVTMMFWYRQQPGQSLTLIATANQGSEATYESGFVIDKFPISRPNLTFSTLTVSNMSPEDSSIYLCSVPTASGANVLTFGAGSRLTVL.

The rearrangement joins TRBV6-6 to TRBJ1-4, with TRBD1 as a possible D gene (5 bases). The V gene's germline CDR1 is MNHNY and CDR2 SVGAGI (reference sequence). The CDR3 is 15 residues long. Trimming cost V 0 bases and J 6 bases, with 11 bases left between them. The CDR3 region is CASSYSTEAHEKLFF. Written as DNA, the CDR3 is TGTGCCAGCAGTTACTCGACAGAGGCGCATGAAAAACTGTTTTTT.

V gene TRBV5-1 combines with J gene TRBJ2-5, with D tentatively TRBD1 (6 bases). V was pared by 7 bases and J by 5 bases, with 24 bases between. Germline V gene data show CDR1 as SGHRS and CDR2 as YFSETQ. The CDR3 has 16 amino acids. CDR3 DNA: TGCGCCAGCTCGACCGGGCCGCAGGGAACAGGGGAGACCCAGTACTTC. Its protein product is CASSTGPQGTGETQYF.

This chain joins TRBV5-1 and TRBJ1-1; D remains unclear. The CDR3 has 14 residues. V lost 0 bases to trimming and J lost 0 bases, with 6 bases between them. CDR1 and CDR2 from the germline V gene are SGHRS and YFSETQ. For the CDR3, the DNA is TGCGCCAGCAGCTTGGGGGTGATGAACACTGAAGCTTTCTTT. It is translated as CASSLGVMNTEAFF.

The V call is TRBV19, the J call TRBJ2-3; 10 nucleotides align to TRBD1. V gave up 6 bases and J gave up 0 bases; unmatched junction bases: 6. The germline gives CDR1 LNHDA, CDR2 SQIVND (reference sequence). The CDR3 sequence is 16 residues long. The chain's CDR3 is CASRRRQGASTDTQYF. The CDR3 DNA sequence: TGTGCCAGTAGACGGAGACAGGGGGCGAGCACAGATACGCAGTATTTT.

The V gene is TRBV5-4, the J gene TRBJ2-5; D is uncertain. The germline V and J ends were trimmed by 0 bases and 2 bases, with 8 bases remaining between them. Germline values: CDR1 SGHNT, CDR2 YYREEE (reference sequence). This CDR3 region has 14 residues. This CDR3 reads CASSLDLGQETQYF. The CDR3 coding sequence is TGTGCCAGCAGCTTGGACCTCGGTCAAGAGACCCAGTACTTC.

The V gene is TRBV14, the J gene TRBJ2-7; 10 nucleotides align to TRBD2. V was pared by 4 bases and J by 3 bases, with 6 bases of the junction left unmatched. Germline V gene data show CDR1 as SGHDN and CDR2 as FVKESK. This CDR3 is built from 15 residues. CDR3 in amino acids: CASSLKTSGLYEQYF. The DNA for the CDR3 is TGTGCCAGCAGCCTAAAGACTAGCGGGCTCTACGAGCAGTACTTC. The full variable domain, in which reference TRBV14 and TRBJ2-7 provide the parts outside the CDR3, is EAGVTQFPSHSVIEKGQTVTLRCDPISGHDNLYWYRRVMGKEIKFLLHFVKESKQDESGMPNNRFLAERTGGTYSTLKVQPAELEDSGVYFCASSLKTSGLYEQYFGPGTRLTVT.

The V call is TRBV18, the J call TRBJ2-1; no definite D call. Trimming shortened V by 1 base and J by 2 bases, and 15 bases separated the two germline ends. Germline V gives CDR1 KGHSH, CDR2 LQKENI. The CDR3 is 17 residues long. CDR3 region: CASSPRAPTGPYNEQFF. The CDR3 DNA sequence: TGTGCCAGCTCACCACGAGCCCCCACCGGGCCCTACAATGAGCAGTTCTTC.

The chain combines TRBV12-5 with TRBJ1-2; no clear D. Germline V CDR1 and CDR2: LGHNT, FRNRAP. CDR3 size: 13 residues. Trimming removed 1 base from V and 6 bases from J, with 9 bases in between. CDR3 loop: CASGLDIGNGYTF. The CDR3 nucleotides read TGTGCTAGTGGTTTGGACATCGGGAATGGCTACACCTTC.

The chain links TRBV27 to TRBJ2-5; 8 bases agree with TRBD2. Trimming at V came to 3 bases and at J to 5 bases, leaving 11 bases not matched to a gene. Germline values: CDR1 MNHEY, CDR2 SMNVEV (reference sequence). The length of the CDR3 is 16 residues. The CDR3 loop reads CASSFSPGLVGETQYF. CDR3 in DNA: TGTGCCAGCAGTTTCTCTCCGGGACTAGTAGGGGAGACCCAGTACTTC.

J is TRBJ2-1 and V is TRBV9; 14 bases agree with TRBD2. Germline CDR1 and CDR2: SGDLS and YYNGEE. The CDR3 covers 16 residues. J lost 9 bases, V lost 3 bases, and 8 bases had no gene match. The CDR3 spells CASSGTGTSGRSEQFF. The CDR3 region has the DNA TGTGCCAGCAGCGGAACCGGGACTAGCGGGAGAAGTGAGCAGTTCTTC. Using reference TRBV9 and TRBJ2-1 for the parts outside the CDR3, the full variable domain is DSGVTQTPKHLITATGQRVTLRCSPRSGDLSVYWYQQSLDQGLQFLIQYYNGEERAKGNILERFSAQQFPDLHSELNLSSLELGDSALYFCASSGTGTSGRSEQFFGPGTRLTVL.

The J gene is TRBJ2-7, the V gene TRBV6-5; TRBD1 agrees at 10 bases. The CDR3 contains 14 residues. Germline loops: CDR1 MNHEY, CDR2 SVGAGI. Trimming cost V 8 bases and J 5 bases; bases outside gene matches: 9. CDR3 nucleotide sequence: TGTGCCAGCGGATCGACCGGGACAGGGGACGAGCAGTACTTC. Translated, it gives CASGSTGTGDEQYF.

V is TRBV28 and J is TRBJ1-5, with 7 bases lining up with TRBD1. With 5 bases clipped from V and 4 bases from J, the junction kept 8 bases outside the gene matches. CDR1 is MDHEN, CDR2 SYDVKM, per germline. The CDR3 is made up of 15 amino acids. The CDR3: CASSTDRAGNQPQHF. The CDR3 DNA reads as TGTGCCAGCAGTACCGACAGGGCCGGGAATCAGCCCCAGCATTTT.

This chain uses TRBV5-1 with TRBJ2-3; TRBD2 agrees at 9 bases. Looked up from germline, CDR1 is SGHRS and CDR2 is YFSETQ. The CDR3 sequence is 16 residues long. Trimming cost V 1 base and J 2 bases; bases outside gene matches: 5. The CDR3 region has the DNA TGCGCCAGCAGCTTGTTTTCTAGCGGGAACACAGATACGCAGTATTTT. This codes for CASSLFSSGNTDTQYF.

The J gene is TRBJ1-2, the V gene TRBV6-5; a possible D gene is TRBD1 (5 bases). CDR1 is MNHEY and CDR2 is SVGAGI in the germline V gene. V lost 2 bases, J lost 6 bases, and 13 bases lay in between. CDR3 length: 14 amino acids. CDR3 sequence reads: CASSYLPLTDGYTF. CDR3 nucleotides: TGTGCCAGCAGTTACCTACCGTTGACAGATGGCTACACCTTC.